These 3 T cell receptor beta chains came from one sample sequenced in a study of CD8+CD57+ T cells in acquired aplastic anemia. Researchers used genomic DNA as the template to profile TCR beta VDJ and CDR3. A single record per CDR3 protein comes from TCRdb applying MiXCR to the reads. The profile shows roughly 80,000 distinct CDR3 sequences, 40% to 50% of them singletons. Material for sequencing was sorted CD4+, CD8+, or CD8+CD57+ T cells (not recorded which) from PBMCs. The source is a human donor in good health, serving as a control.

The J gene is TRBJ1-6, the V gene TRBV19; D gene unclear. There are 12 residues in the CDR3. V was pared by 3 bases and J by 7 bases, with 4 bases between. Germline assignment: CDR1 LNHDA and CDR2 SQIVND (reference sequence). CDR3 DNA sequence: TGTGCCAGTAGTATGAGCAATTCACCCCTCCACTTT. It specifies CASSMSNSPLHF.

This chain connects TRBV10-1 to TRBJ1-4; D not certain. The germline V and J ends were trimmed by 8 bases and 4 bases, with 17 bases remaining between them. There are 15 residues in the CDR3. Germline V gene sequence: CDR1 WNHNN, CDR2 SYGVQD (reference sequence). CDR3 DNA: TGCGCCAGCCCTCAGGACGGTTTAATTAATGAAAAACTGTTTTTT. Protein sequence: CASPQDGLINEKLFF.

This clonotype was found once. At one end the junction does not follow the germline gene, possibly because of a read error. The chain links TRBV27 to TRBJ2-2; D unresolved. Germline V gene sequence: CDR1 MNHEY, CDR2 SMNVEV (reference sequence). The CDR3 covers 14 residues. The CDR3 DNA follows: TGTGCCAGCAGTTTATCCCCCAGCACCGAGGAGCTGTTTTTT. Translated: CASSLSPSTEELFF.